This is a list of T cell receptor beta chains from one sample in a study of shared clonotypes between healthy human individuals. Profiling relied on immunoSEQ multiplex PCR, and the TCRdb table lists in-frame clones only, not all of them. The sample shows around 2,000,000 clones, more than 85% of them seen only once. Sequenced sample: naive CD8+ T cells from PBMCs. These receptors all stem from a man aged 18-30 years in good health. Some clones in this sample may be carry-over from other donors' samples. Both conserved end residues are part of each CDR3. The size entry is marked missing in some rows and otherwise reads once, few, many or a size class.

size	V	CDR3
-	TRBV29-1	CSVEEDHRQGFSGNTIYF
-	TRBV9	CASSQGNSEAFF
-	TRBV13	CASSSPGGRNEQFF
-	TRBV4-1	CASSQDPRVDTIHNEQFF
-	TRBV11-1	CASSLDSGMNTEAFF
-	TRBV10-3	CAISEAEGGLLHF
-	TRBV6-5	CASSSGVNEQFF
-	TRBV7-9	CASRGQTYEQYF
-	TRBV9	CASSVVCHRANTEAFF
-	TRBV19	CASSPRQGARTEAFF
-	TRBV15	CATSSRGPEAGTEAFF
-	TRBV7-6	CASSLAENEGSTFNTEAFF
-	TRBV7-9	CASSAPRRYGYTF
-	TRBV7-2	CASSLVPRGDTEAFF
-	TRBV6-5	CASIAGGENTEAFF
-	TRBV27	CASSITGTSGSSHYEQYF
few	TRBV9	CASGAPGEAFF